Below are 30 T cell receptor beta chains sequenced from a single sample in a study of cytomegalovirus exposure and HLA in healthy donors. The PCR ran on 60 Vbeta and 13 Jbeta primers. Only in-frame clones appear in the TCRdb table, and some are missing; sequencing was by immunoSEQ multiplex PCR. This sample carries about 110,000 clones, with 0.55% to 0.6% going to the ten biggest clones. The sample consisted of PBMCs. The receptor source for this set is a man aged 45-60 years in good health and CMV-seronegative.

This chain links TRBV6-1 with TRBJ1-2, with D perhaps matching TRBD1 (5 bases). V lost 7 bases and J 5 bases, leaving 17 bases between the germline ends. The length of the CDR3 is 14 residues. Germline CDR1 is MNHNS and CDR2 is SASEGT. For the CDR3, the DNA is TGTGCCAGCACCATCCAGGGAGGTCGGTATGGCTACACCTTC. Translated: CASTIQGGRYGYTF.

J is TRBJ2-6 and V is TRBV4-1; D is possibly TRBD2 (5 bases). V dropped 4 bases and J dropped 1 base, with 8 bases sitting between them. CDR3 length: 15 residues. From germline, CDR1 is MGHRA and CDR2 YSYEKL. CDR3 region: CASSRWESGANVLTF. The CDR3 bases are TGCGCCAGCAGCCGCTGGGAGTCTGGGGCCAACGTCCTGACTTTC.

V is TRBV5-1 and J is TRBJ2-3, with D possibly TRBD1 on 6 matching bases. The DNA end is more similar to TRBJ1-5, so the J call may be wrong. This CDR3 is built from 15 residues. CDR1 and CDR2 (germline): SGHRS, YFSETQ. The CDR3 DNA sequence: TGCGCCAGCAGCCCACGGGGGGCAAGCACAGATACGCAGCATTTT. The encoded protein is CASSPRGASTDTQHF.

The rearrangement links TRBV19 to TRBJ2-3, with D perhaps TRBD2 (6 bases). This CDR3 is 15 amino acids long. Trimming took off 5 bases at V and 3 bases at J, with 15 bases between the two ends. In germline, CDR1 is LNHDA, CDR2 SQIVND (reference sequence). This CDR3 is CASSWTEGLTDTQYF. For the CDR3, the DNA is TGTGCCAGTAGTTGGACGGAGGGCCTGACAGATACGCAGTATTTT.

The chain carries TRBV30 and TRBJ2-1; 9 nucleotides line up with TRBD1. Unmatched junction bases numbered 16, after V lost 4 bases and J lost 6 bases. Germline CDR1 is GTSNPN and CDR2 is SVGIG (reference sequence). CDR3 size: 17 residues. Here the CDR3 reads CAWNPQSRDRDVNEQFF. The CDR3 region has the DNA TGTGCCTGGAACCCTCAATCGCGGGACAGGGACGTCAATGAGCAGTTCTTC.

V gene TRBV11-3 combines with J gene TRBJ1-1; D gene unclear. Germline V gene sequence: CDR1 SGHNT, CDR2 YENEEA. This CDR3 is 15 amino acids long. Trimming pared 0 bases from V and 1 base from J, leaving 9 bases between. Written as DNA, the CDR3 is TGTGCCAGCAGCTTAGAGCGGGGATGGAACACTGAAGCTTTCTTT. This translates into CASSLERGWNTEAFF.

The DNA for the CDR3 is TGTGCCAGCAGTGAATTCGGAGGGGGCAGTACTGAAGCTTTCTTT. It specifies CASSEFGGGSTEAFF. V and J are TRBV25-1 and TRBJ1-1, with 7 nucleotides matching TRBD1. With V trimmed by 1 base and J by 5 bases, 7 bases remained unmatched. Germline CDR1 reads MGHDK; CDR2 reads SYGVNS. This CDR3 is built from 15 residues.

CDR3 coding DNA: TGTGCCAGCGGGGGGTTGTCGGGACCTACGGACGAGCAGTACTTC. This encodes CASGGLSGPTDEQYF. This sequence joins TRBV2 and TRBJ2-7, with D possibly TRBD2 on 6 matching bases. V shed 8 bases and J shed 5 bases, with 22 bases lying between them. Per germline, CDR1 SNHLY and CDR2 FYNNEI. The CDR3 runs 15 residues.

V is TRBV10-2 and J is TRBJ2-7; D ambiguous. Germline values: CDR1 WSHSY, CDR2 SAAADI. V was cut by 3 bases and J by 3 bases, with 21 bases left in between. The CDR3 sequence is 17 residues long. As DNA, the CDR3 is TGCGCCAGCAGTGATTTCGTCCTCCGAGGAAAGCTCTACGAGCAGTACTTC. Amino acid sequence: CASSDFVLRGKLYEQYF.

The genes are TRBV5-6 and TRBJ1-2; TRBD1 is a possible D gene (6 bases). Trimming pared 6 bases from V and 8 bases from J, leaving 14 bases between. CDR1 and CDR2 (germline): SGHDT, YYEEEE. CDR3 length: 12 amino acids. CDR3 amino acids: CASTDGGHGYTF. CDR3 sequence (DNA): TGTGCCAGCACCGACGGGGGGCACGGCTACACCTTC.

The rearrangement joins TRBV19 to TRBJ2-7, with no clear D. The CDR3 has 13 amino acids. Germline lookup yields CDR1 LNHDA and CDR2 SQIVND (reference sequence). V lost 5 bases and J 3 bases, leaving 11 bases between the germline ends. This chain's CDR3 is CASSYGRNYEQYF. The DNA for the CDR3 is TGTGCCAGTAGTTATGGCCGAAACTACGAGCAGTACTTC.

V is TRBV27 and J is TRBJ2-1, with D tentatively TRBD2 (7 bases). This CDR3 contains 17 residues. The V end lost 7 bases, the J end lost 2 bases, and 21 bases lay between the germline ends. CDR1 is MNHEY, CDR2 SMNVEV, per germline (reference sequence). DNA of the CDR3: TGTGCCAGCACTCGGAGGGGGGGTACTAGGGCCTACAATGAGCAGTTCTTC. Translation: CASTRRGGTRAYNEQFF.

The chain couples TRBV5-1 to TRBJ2-3, with a weak D call TRBD2 (5 bases). The CDR3 totals 14 residues. Trimming shortened V by 3 bases and J by 6 bases, and 14 bases separated the two germline ends. Germline CDR1 SGHRS, CDR2 YFSETQ. The CDR3 loop is CASSSSGEWDTQYF. CDR3 coding DNA: TGCGCCAGCAGCTCTTCCGGGGAGTGGGATACGCAGTATTTT.

The J gene is TRBJ2-7, the V gene TRBV2, with TRBD1 matching over 7 bases. There are 14 residues in the CDR3. The V gene end was trimmed by 6 bases and the J gene end by 1 base; junction bases not matched to a gene: 6. The germline gives CDR1 SNHLY, CDR2 FYNNEI. CDR3 loop: CASRFGGQSYEQYF. The CDR3 DNA follows: TGTGCCAGCAGGTTTGGGGGACAGTCCTACGAGCAGTACTTC.

The chain joins TRBV7-9 to TRBJ2-1; 7 nucleotides line up with TRBD2. J lost 8 bases, V lost 0 bases, and 10 bases had no gene match. The CDR3 is 16 residues long. CDR1 SEHNR and CDR2 FQNEAQ come from the germline V gene (reference sequence). The CDR3 reads CASSLARTSDLHEQFF. For the CDR3, the DNA is TGTGCCAGCAGCTTAGCCCGGACTAGTGATCTCCATGAGCAGTTCTTC.

The J gene is TRBJ1-5, the V gene TRBV7-9; 7 bases line up with TRBD1. J was trimmed by 6 bases and V by 0 bases; bases with no gene match: 2. Germline V CDR1 and CDR2: SEHNR, FQNEAQ (reference sequence). This CDR3 comprises 14 residues. DNA for the CDR3: TGTGCCAGCAGCTTAGCAGGGGGCGTTCAGCCCCAGCATTTT. Residues: CASSLAGGVQPQHF.

The chain combines TRBV7-9 with TRBJ1-1; D ambiguous. The CDR3 runs 12 residues. Trimming shortened V by 3 bases and J by 1 base, and 3 bases separated the two germline ends. Germline values: CDR1 SEHNR, CDR2 FQNEAQ (reference sequence). The CDR3 reads CASSFSNTEAFF. As DNA, the CDR3 is TGTGCCAGCAGCTTCTCGAACACTGAAGCTTTCTTT.

The V call is TRBV4-1, the J call TRBJ1-3; D unclear. Looked up from germline, CDR1 is MGHRA and CDR2 is YSYEKL. Trimming stripped 4 bases from V and 0 bases from J, with 10 bases between. The CDR3 has 15 amino acids. In nucleotides, the CDR3 is TGCGCCAGCAGCCCGTCCCGGGGCTCTGGAAACACCATATATTTT. Its translation: CASSPSRGSGNTIYF.

The V and J genes are TRBV2 and TRBJ1-3, with 10 bases aligning to TRBD1. Germline CDR1 and CDR2: SNHLY and FYNNEI. The CDR3 has 15 amino acids. V gave up 3 bases and J gave up 11 bases; unmatched junction bases: 10. CDR3 nucleotides: TGTGCCAGCAGTGACCCCGGGACAGGGGCCGGAGCCATATATTTT. Translating it yields CASSDPGTGAGAIYF.

The chain couples TRBV5-6 to TRBJ1-1, with D unresolved. Germline assignment: CDR1 SGHDT and CDR2 YYEEEE. This CDR3 spans 12 amino acids. With 2 bases removed from V and 4 bases from J, the gap between germline ends came to 6 bases. CDR3 sequence (DNA): TGTGCCAGCAGCTTCCCTACCACTGAAGCTTTCTTT. It yields the protein CASSFPTTEAFF.

The chain carries TRBV5-1 and TRBJ1-1; D is possibly TRBD1 (5 bases). This CDR3 has 17 amino acids. The germline V and J ends were trimmed by 0 bases and 4 bases, with 19 bases remaining between them. Per the germline V gene, CDR1 is SGHRS and CDR2 is YFSETQ. CDR3 DNA: TGCGCCAGCAGCTTGGGGCAGGGACCCCTCGGGGGCACTGAAGCTTTCTTT. Translating it yields CASSLGQGPLGGTEAFF.

The chain is built from TRBV6-5 and TRBJ1-2; TRBD1 aligns across 8 bases. The CDR3 has 14 amino acids. From germline, CDR1 is MNHEY and CDR2 SVGAGI. With V trimmed by 4 bases and J by 3 bases, 4 bases remained unmatched. This CDR3 is CASSSEQGDYGYTF. The DNA for the CDR3 is TGTGCCAGCAGTTCAGAACAGGGGGACTATGGCTACACCTTC.

V is TRBV9 and J is TRBJ2-6; D might be TRBD1 (5 bases). Germline CDR1 reads SGDLS; CDR2 reads YYNGEE. Trimming left V 3 bases short and J 2 bases short, with 9 bases between. The CDR3 covers 15 residues. Here the CDR3 DNA reads TGTGCCAGCAGCGGACGACAGACTGGGGCCAACGTCCTGACTTTC. This translates into CASSGRQTGANVLTF.

The gene calls are TRBV9 and TRBJ2-7; a weak D match, TRBD1 (5 bases). In germline, CDR1 is SGDLS, CDR2 YYNGEE. There are 16 residues in the CDR3. The V gene lost 0 bases and the J gene lost 2 bases, with 15 bases spanning the gap. CDR3 protein: CASSVGVKGRAYEQYF. The CDR3 DNA follows: TGTGCCAGCAGCGTAGGCGTAAAGGGCAGGGCCTACGAGCAGTACTTC.

The rearrangement uses TRBV6-5 and TRBJ2-7, with D maybe TRBD2 (6 bases). Germline lookup yields CDR1 MNHEY and CDR2 SVGAGI. This CDR3 region has 12 residues. Trimming took off 5 bases at V and 6 bases at J, with 11 bases between the two ends. The CDR3 DNA reads TGTGCCAGCAGTGCGGCGGGGAGCGAGCAGTACTTC. Encoded protein: CASSAAGSEQYF.

This chain joins TRBV5-1 and TRBJ2-7, with a weak D call TRBD1 (6 bases). Germline values: CDR1 SGHRS, CDR2 YFSETQ. Deletions cut 5 bases from V and 5 bases from J, with 17 bases between. This CDR3 region has 14 residues. CDR3 sequence reads: CASSPPTGSNEQYF. As DNA, the CDR3 is TGCGCCAGCAGTCCGCCTACAGGGTCGAACGAGCAGTACTTC.

The chain has TRBV9 and TRBJ1-4, with 7 nucleotides matching TRBD1. In germline, CDR1 is SGDLS, CDR2 YYNGEE. V dropped 4 bases and J dropped 5; count of bases not matched to a gene: 11. The CDR3 spans 16 residues. Here the CDR3 reads CASSMTPGQLNEKLFF. CDR3 DNA: TGTGCCAGCAGCATGACCCCGGGACAGTTGAATGAAAAACTGTTTTTT.

The chain recombines TRBV5-4 with TRBJ1-1; the match to TRBD1 covers 9 bases. Looked up from germline, CDR1 is SGHNT and CDR2 is YYREEE (reference sequence). V trimming: 4 bases; J trimming: 5 bases; junction bases outside the gene matches: 6. The CDR3 sequence is 14 residues long. In DNA, the CDR3 is TGTGCCAGCAGCAGGGACAGGGCGGAGACTGAAGCTTTCTTT. Its protein is CASSRDRAETEAFF.

The gene calls are TRBV7-9 and TRBJ2-7, with a possible D match to TRBD2 (6 bases). Trimming left V 4 bases short and J 5 bases short, with 24 bases between. The CDR3 runs 17 residues. Germline CDR1 and CDR2: SEHNR and FQNEAQ (reference sequence). CDR3 sequence (DNA): TGTGCCAGCAGCTCAAAAGCCTCGGGAGCCCCTGGCAACGAGCAGTACTTC. This translates into CASSSKASGAPGNEQYF.

The J gene is TRBJ2-7, the V gene TRBV7-6; weak D call: TRBD2 (6 bases). Germline CDR1 reads SGHVS; CDR2 reads FNYEAQ. The CDR3 totals 13 residues. V was clipped by 4 bases and J by 3 bases, with 10 bases between them. The CDR3 DNA sequence: TGTGCCAGCAGCTCGGGGGACGACTACGAGCAGTACTTC. It specifies CASSSGDDYEQYF.